These 18 T cell receptor beta chains originate from one sample sequenced in a study of CD8 T cells in ankylosing spondylitis. A single record per CDR3 protein comes from TCRdb applying MiXCR to the 5' RACE reads. The sample lists roughly 200,000 distinct CDR3 sequences, roughly 25% occurring once. Sequenced: blood, either unsorted or a sorted T cell fraction (not recorded which). These receptors came from a male donor with ankylosing spondylitis or in good health (not recorded which).

This clonotype turned up a few times. This chain connects TRBV25-1 to TRBJ2-1; TRBD2 agrees at 11 bases. Germline V gene lookup returns CDR1 MGHDK and CDR2 SYGVNS. The CDR3 is 16 residues long. The ends lost 4 bases at V and 1 base at J; junction bases unmatched: 3. CDR3 protein: CASSGLAGGSYNEQFF. The CDR3 DNA is TGTGCCAGCAGTGGCCTAGCGGGAGGTTCCTACAATGAGCAGTTCTTC.

The chain joins TRBV9 to TRBJ2-5; 9 nucleotides match TRBD2. CDR3 size: 14 residues. Trimming removed 3 bases from V and 3 bases from J; junction bases left unmatched: 3. CDR1 SGDLS and CDR2 YYNGEE come from the germline V gene. Here the CDR3 DNA reads TGTGCCAGCAGCGCATGGACTAGCGAAGAGACCCAGTACTTC. Its protein product is CASSAWTSEETQYF.

The CDR3 bases are TGCGCCTCGACGGCGGCTAGCGGTAGCACAGATACGCAGTATTTT. Encoded protein: CASTAASGSTDTQYF. This chain connects TRBV5-1 to TRBJ2-3; 7 positions agree with TRBD2. The CDR3 is made up of 15 amino acids. Germline CDR1 is SGHRS and CDR2 is YFSETQ. Trimming removed 10 bases from V and 0 bases from J; junction bases left unmatched: 11.

J is TRBJ2-1 and V is TRBV7-2, with TRBD2 matching over 9 bases. There are 16 residues in the CDR3. The germline V gene has CDR1 SGHTA and CDR2 FQGNSA. The ends lost 4 bases at V and 3 bases at J; junction bases unmatched: 7. The CDR3, as DNA: TGTGCCAGCAGCTACACAGCGGGAGGCAACTACAATGAGCAGTTCTTC. This sequence encodes CASSYTAGGNYNEQFF.

This clonotype occurred many times. The chain carries TRBV7-3 and TRBJ2-3; 9 bases map to TRBD2. The V gene end was trimmed by 4 bases and the J gene end by 2 bases; junction bases not matched to a gene: 7. Germline assignment: CDR1 SGHTA and CDR2 FQGTGA. The length of the CDR3 is 16 residues. The CDR3 loop is CASSSGLARATDTQYF. The CDR3 DNA reads TGTGCCAGCAGCTCCGGACTAGCGCGAGCCACAGATACGCAGTATTTT.

The rearrangement links TRBV12-3 or TRBV12-4 to TRBJ2-7, with TRBD2 as a possible D gene (5 bases). V was pared by 2 bases and J by 7 bases, with 9 bases between. This CDR3 is built from 12 residues. CDR3 residues: CASSLPPGEQYF. DNA for the CDR3: TGTGCCAGCAGTTTACCACCGGGAGAGCAGTACTTC.

This clonotype occurred many times. This chain connects TRBV5-1 to TRBJ2-7; D possibly corresponds to TRBD2 (5 bases). The germline V gene has CDR1 SGHRS and CDR2 YFSETQ. The CDR3 runs to 16 residues. With 0 bases removed from V and 3 bases from J, the gap between germline ends came to 16 bases. CDR3 nucleotides: TGCGCCAGCAGCTTGGCTCCCGGGGTGGAGATCTACGAGCAGTACTTC. Amino acid sequence: CASSLAPGVEIYEQYF.

This clonotype was recorded at least ten times. CDR3 nucleotide sequence: TGTGCCAGCAGTTTAGGCTTCCAAGAGACCCAGTACTTC. This encodes CASSLGFQETQYF. This sequence joins TRBV5-6 and TRBJ2-5; D unresolved. The CDR3 covers 13 residues. The V gene's germline CDR1 is SGHDT and CDR2 YYEEEE. V lost 5 bases and J lost 1, with 9 bases in between.

This clonotype has a single count. A single base separates this from a much larger clone, so it may be a read error. The chain couples TRBV20-1 to TRBJ1-6; TRBD1 matches 8 bases. Germline V gene lookup returns CDR1 DFQATT and CDR2 SNEGSKA (reference sequence). This CDR3 contains 13 residues. The CDR3 is CSVPGQVNSPLPF. The CDR3 DNA sequence: TGCAGTGTCCCGGGACAGGTGAATTCACCCCTCCCCTTT.

At least ten counts were recorded for this clonotype. CDR3 DNA sequence: TGTGCCAGCAGTGACTCGGGGGAACGGCAGTTCTTC. This sequence encodes CASSDSGERQFF. V and J are TRBV6-4 and TRBJ2-1; D possibly matches TRBD1 or TRBD2 (5 bases each). CDR1 MRHNA and CDR2 SNTAGT come from the germline V gene. V dropped 0 bases and J dropped 12 bases, with 9 bases sitting between them. There are 12 residues in the CDR3.

This clonotype was observed at least ten times. J is TRBJ2-1 and V is TRBV5-1, with no clear D. Germline loops: CDR1 SGHRS, CDR2 YFSETQ. Trimming pared 0 bases from V and 3 bases from J, leaving 10 bases between. CDR3 length: 15 residues. The CDR3 loop reads CASSLDGQLYNEQFF. The CDR3 coding sequence is TGCGCCAGCAGCTTGGACGGGCAACTCTACAATGAGCAGTTCTTC.

This clonotype occurred many times. The chain recombines TRBV29-1 with TRBJ2-7; no definite D call. The germline V and J ends were trimmed by 7 bases and 5 bases, with 12 bases remaining between them. Germline lookup yields CDR1 SQVTM and CDR2 ANQGSEA. The CDR3 has 11 residues. Here the CDR3 DNA reads TGCAGCGGGGGATCAAAAGACGAGCAGTACTTC. Its protein product is CSGGSKDEQYF.

About this clonotype: Just one base apart from a much larger clone, this may be a read error. The CDR3 DNA follows: TGCAGTGCTGGCCTTAGGGAGCAGTACTTC. Translated, it gives CSAGLREQYF. The chain uses TRBV20-1 and TRBJ2-7, with D hard to call. Per the germline V gene, CDR1 is DFQATT and CDR2 is SNEGSKA (reference sequence). The CDR3 covers 10 residues. V lost 5 bases to trimming and J lost 7 bases, with 9 bases between them.

This clonotype was seen repeatedly, ten times or more. This chain connects TRBV5-1 to TRBJ2-5; maybe TRBD2 (5 bases). Germline V gene sequence: CDR1 SGHRS, CDR2 YFSETQ. The CDR3 extends over 13 amino acids. Between the trimmed V and J ends, which lost 0 bases and 7 bases, there was a span of 10 bases. CDR3 loop: CASSLERGGTQYF. CDR3 DNA: TGCGCCAGCAGCTTGGAACGAGGAGGGACCCAGTACTTC.

In this sample, this clonotype turned up many times. The chain combines TRBV3-1 with TRBJ1-3; D is possibly TRBD1 (6 bases). The V gene's germline CDR1 is LGHDT and CDR2 YNNKEL (reference sequence). Trimming removed 1 base at V and 2 bases at J, with 12 bases between. This CDR3 comprises 16 residues. The DNA of the CDR3 is TGTGCCAGCAGCCAAGTTCTGGGGGCGCCTGGAAACACCATATATTTT. This translates into CASSQVLGAPGNTIYF.

This clonotype was detected many times. The V and J genes are TRBV6-6 and TRBJ2-5; D is ambiguous. The germline V and J ends were trimmed by 0 bases and 2 bases, with 4 bases remaining between them. The germline V gene encodes CDR1 MNHNY and CDR2 SVGAGI (reference sequence). The CDR3 has 13 residues. The chain's CDR3 is CASSYSLQETQYF. The CDR3 DNA reads TGTGCCAGCAGTTACTCACTACAAGAGACCCAGTACTTC.

The chain carries TRBV5-5 and TRBJ2-3, with TRBD1 as a possible D gene (6 bases). This CDR3 region has 16 residues. V lost 1 base, J lost 2 bases, and 14 bases lay in between. The germline CDR1 and CDR2 sequences are SGHKS and YYEKEE (reference sequence). CDR3 coding DNA: TGTGCCAGCAGCTTGCTCTCGCAGGGGCTCACAGATACGCAGTATTTT. It codes for CASSLLSQGLTDTQYF.

The sample holds many counts of this clonotype. The chain couples TRBV10-3 to TRBJ2-5, with 10 bases identical to TRBD2. Germline CDR1 is ENHRY and CDR2 is SYGVKD. The CDR3 has 14 residues. V was pared by 6 bases and J by 3 bases, with 4 bases of the junction left unmatched. Here the CDR3 reads CAIRSGTSEETQYF. CDR3 sequence (DNA): TGTGCCATCAGGTCCGGGACTAGCGAAGAGACCCAGTACTTC.